The rows below give T cell receptor beta chains drawn from one sample of a study of T cell repertoires in cytomegalovirus infection. TCRdb independently ran MiXCR on the reads; one entry per CDR3 protein. The repertoire consists of 200,000 to 250,000 distinct CDR3 sequences, with more than 9% occurring once and the leading ten covering 1.5% to 2%. Material for sequencing was PBMCs. These receptors were collected from a human donor in good health (CMV status not recorded). Some clones in this sample may be carry-over from other donors' samples. The CDR3 runs from the conserved cysteine through the conserved F or W. The order of the fields is J gene, clone size, D gene, V gene, CDR3 DNA, CDR3 protein. D genes are given only for firm matches. Part of the rows lack a size; the others show once, few, many or a class for expanded clones.

TRBJ1-1,NA,NA,TRBV7-3,TGTGCCAGCAGCTGGGGGGCACAGAACACTGAAGCTTTCTTT,CASSWGAQNTEAFF
TRBJ2-1,NA,NA,TRBV15,TGTGCCACCAGCAGCGTTACAGGGACCTACAATGAGCAGTTCTTC,CATSSVTGTYNEQFF
TRBJ2-7,few,NA,TRBV7-3,TGTGCCAGCAGCCCGGCCGGGGCAGGTGGCGAGCAGTACTTC,CASSPAGAGGEQYF
TRBJ2-5,few,TRBD2,TRBV7-3,TGTGCCAGCAGCTTAGGCGGGAGGGCCTTCGAGACCCAGTACTTC,CASSLGGRAFETQYF
TRBJ2-2,NA,NA,TRBV2,TGTGCCAGCGTCGGGACCCACAACACCGGGGAGCTGTTTTTT,CASVGTHNTGELFF
TRBJ1-1,NA,NA,TRBV2,TGTGCCAGCAAGGGGGGGAACACTGAAGCTTTCTTT,CASKGGNTEAFF
TRBJ2-1,many,NA,TRBV4-3,TGCGCCAGCAGCCAACGATTAGCCACCTACAATGAGCAGTTCTTC,CASSQRLATYNEQFF
TRBJ2-5,many,TRBD1,TRBV6-5,TGTGCCAGCAGTTACTCGGCGTCGGCGACAGGGGGTCCTCCCCAGTACTTC,CASSYSASATGGPPQYF
TRBJ2-1,many,NA,TRBV27,TGTGCCAGCAGTTTTAGACAGGACAATGAGCAGTTCTTC,CASSFRQDNEQFF
TRBJ2-7,many,TRBD1,TRBV29-1,TGCAGCGCCCTGACAGGGGGCTCCTACGAGCAGTACTTC,CSALTGGSYEQYF
TRBJ1-2,many,NA,TRBV28,TGTGCCAGCAGTTTTCCAGGGACTAACTATGGCTACACCTTC,CASSFPGTNYGYTF
TRBJ2-6,many,TRBD2,TRBV20-1,TGCAGTGCCGGGGGGTTTACTGGTCCCTCTGGGGCCAACGTCCTGACTTTC,CSAGGFTGPSGANVLTF
TRBJ1-6,NA,TRBD1,TRBV2,TGTGCCAGCAGTGAAGGCATGACAGGGTATAATTCACCCCTCCACTTT,CASSEGMTGYNSPLHF
TRBJ2-3,NA,NA,TRBV28,TGTGCCAGCATCGGCCGCACAGATACGCAGTATTTT,CASIGRTDTQYF
TRBJ1-2,many,TRBD1,TRBV7-2,TGTGCCAGCAGCTTGGACAGGGGTGGCTATGGCTACACCTTC,CASSLDRGGYGYTF
TRBJ1-1,many,NA,TRBV7-2,TGTGCCAGCAGCTTGGGAGGGGACCTGAACACTGAAGCTTTCTTT,CASSLGGDLNTEAFF
TRBJ1-1,many,TRBD1,TRBV7-2,TGTGCCAGCAGTTATAACAGGGGGAACACTGAAGCTTTCTTT,CASSYNRGNTEAFF
TRBJ2-6,many,NA,TRBV4-3,TGCGCCAGCAGCCAAGTTCCGTCCCTCCCCGGGGCCAACGTCCTGACTTTC,CASSQVPSLPGANVLTF
TRBJ2-1,many,NA,TRBV7-9,TGTGCCAGCCTTAGGGGTTACGATGAGCAGTTCTTC,CASLRGYDEQFF
TRBJ2-3,many,NA,TRBV7-2,TGTGCCAGCAGCTTAGCCGCCAGCGTCCGCACAGATACGCAGTATTTT,CASSLAASVRTDTQYF
TRBJ2-7,many,TRBD2,TRBV7-8,TGTGCCAGCAGCCGGGGAGGGAGGGAAGACGAGCAGTACTTC,CASSRGGREDEQYF
TRBJ1-4,NA,TRBD1,TRBV11-2,TGTGCCAGCAGCGGGGGGGACAGCTACGAAAAACTGTTTTTT,CASSGGDSYEKLFF
TRBJ2-7,few,NA,TRBV5-1,TGCGCCAGCAGGTCAGGGATCCTTTACGAGCAGTACTTC,CASRSGILYEQYF
TRBJ2-7,NA,NA,TRBV20-1,TGCAGTGCTAGGACTACCTCCTACGAGCAGTACTTC,CSARTTSYEQYF
TRBJ1-5,NA,TRBD1,TRBV5-4,TGTGCCAGCAGCGAGGGACAGGGGGATCAGCCCCAGCATTTT,CASSEGQGDQPQHF
TRBJ2-3,many,TRBD1,TRBV7-3,TGTGCCAGCAGCGACAGGGGAGGTCCAGATACGCAGTATTTT,CASSDRGGPDTQYF
TRBJ2-1,many,TRBD1,TRBV12-3/TRBV12-4,TGTGCCAGCAGTCGTGGACAGGGCAATGAGCAGTTCTTC,CASSRGQGNEQFF
TRBJ1-3,NA,NA,TRBV20-1,TGCAGTGCTTGGGACGGGCAGGTCTCTGGAAACACCATATATTTT,CSAWDGQVSGNTIYF
TRBJ2-3,many,TRBD2,TRBV7-2,TGTGCCAGCAGCTTGAGCGGGGGCCGCGTTACGCAGTATTTT,CASSLSGGRVTQYF
TRBJ1-2,NA,TRBD1,TRBV20-1,TGCAGTGCTCCGGGACAGGGGGCGGACTATGGCTACACCTTC,CSAPGQGADYGYTF
TRBJ2-3,many,TRBD1,TRBV20-1,TGCAGTGCTGAAACACTTGGACAGGGAAGGGTAGATACGCAGTATTTT,CSAETLGQGRVDTQYF
TRBJ1-3,NA,NA,TRBV28,TGTGCCAGCAGTCCCCCGGGCGGCTCAGGGAACACCATATATTTT,CASSPPGGSGNTIYF
TRBJ2-5,few,TRBD2,TRBV11-2,TGTGCCAGCAGCTCGTCGTTGGGGGGGCAAGAGACCCAGTACTTC,CASSSSLGGQETQYF
TRBJ2-5,NA,NA,TRBV4-1,TGCGCCAGCAGCCAAGAAGGCCCCGGGGAGACCCAGTACTTC,CASSQEGPGETQYF
TRBJ1-1,NA,NA,TRBV5-4,TGTGCCAGCAGCCTGGACCCAACGAACACTGAAGCTTTCTTT,CASSLDPTNTEAFF
TRBJ2-7,many,NA,TRBV7-2,TGTGCCAGCAGCTTAGGTGACAGATACGAGCAGTACTTC,CASSLGDRYEQYF
TRBJ2-1,many,NA,TRBV28,TGTGCCACCAGAACGGGCCCCGCCTACAATGAGCAGTTCTTC,CATRTGPAYNEQFF
TRBJ2-5,NA,TRBD2,TRBV6-2/TRBV6-3,TGTGCCAGCATCCCCGGCGGGAGGGAAGAGACCCAGTACTTC,CASIPGGREETQYF
TRBJ2-1,NA,TRBD2,TRBV7-2,TGTGCCAGCAGCCCTCGACTAGCTGGGGAGCAGTTCTTC,CASSPRLAGEQFF
TRBJ1-1,few,NA,TRBV7-9,TGTGCCAGCAGCTGGGACGGGGGCGAGGGCACTGAAGCTTTCTTT,CASSWDGGEGTEAFF
TRBJ2-7,NA,TRBD1,TRBV20-1,TGCAGTGCTAGACGCACCGCAGGGGGTAGCTCCTACGAGCAGTACTTC,CSARRTAGGSSYEQYF
TRBJ2-1,few,TRBD2,TRBV28,TGTGCCAGTCTAGCGGGAGTGAGGAATGAGCAGTTCTTC,CASLAGVRNEQFF
TRBJ2-7,many,NA,TRBV12-3/TRBV12-4,TGTGCCAGCAGTTTGGGACGACCCTACGAGCAGTACTTC,CASSLGRPYEQYF
TRBJ1-1,many,NA,TRBV7-2,TGTGCCAGCACCCATAGGGGCTTGAACACTGAAGCTTTCTTT,CASTHRGLNTEAFF
TRBJ2-1,few,TRBD2,TRBV6-5,TGTGCCAGCAGTTACTCGCCTAGCGGGAGAGGTGCAAGTTACAATGAGCAGTTCTTC,CASSYSPSGRGASYNEQFF
TRBJ1-6,NA,NA,TRBV2,TGTGCCAGCAGTGAAGGTGGGGGGGCTAATTCACCCCTCCACTTT,CASSEGGGANSPLHF
TRBJ2-7,many,NA,TRBV10-3,TGTGCCATCAGTGACTTTAAGGGGGAGAACACCTACGAGCAGTACTTC,CAISDFKGENTYEQYF
TRBJ2-7,NA,TRBD1,TRBV29-1,TGCAGCACAGGACAGGGGCACGACGAGCAGTACTTC,CSTGQGHDEQYF
TRBJ2-3,many,TRBD2,TRBV7-2,TGTGCCAGCAGCTTAGCAGCGGGGGCCACAGATACGCAGTATTTT,CASSLAAGATDTQYF
TRBJ1-4,many,NA,TRBV28,TGTGCCACCTGCGACAACCTAATTGAAAAACTGTTTTTT,CATCDNLIEKLFF